A selection of T cell receptor beta chains follows, all from one sample in a study of beta chain features in type 1 diabetes. Clones were read by immunoSEQ multiplex PCR, and TCRdb kept only the in-frame ones, dropping some. The sample comprises 85,000 to 110,000 clones, over 25% of which are singletons, and about 0.57% rests with the top ten. Sequencing input: central memory CD4+ T cells from blood. These TCRs come from a woman in her late teens or twenties with type 1 diabetes. Both conserved end residues are part of each CDR3. Each record gives: clone size, J gene, D gene, V gene, CDR3 DNA, CDR3 protein. A D gene is named only where the DNA matches it firmly. Clone size appears in some rows only: once, few, many, or a class for an expanded clone.

clone_size: -
j_call: TRBJ2-1
d_call: -
v_call: TRBV13
cdr3_nt: TGTGCCAGCAGCTTAGATCGGGGTTTAGAGTTCTTC
cdr3_aa: CASSLDRGLEFF

clone_size: -
j_call: TRBJ2-5
d_call: TRBD1
v_call: TRBV30
cdr3_nt: TGTGCCGCCACAGGGGGGTCCCAAGAGACCCAGTACTTC
cdr3_aa: CAATGGSQETQYF

clone_size: -
j_call: TRBJ1-1
d_call: TRBD1
v_call: TRBV15
cdr3_nt: TGTGCCACCAGCAGCCCGGGACAGGGTTTCACTGAAGCTTTCTTT
cdr3_aa: CATSSPGQGFTEAFF

clone_size: -
j_call: TRBJ2-2
d_call: -
v_call: TRBV18
cdr3_nt: TGTGCCAGCTCACCGACTAGTATGAACACCGGGGAGCTGTTTTTT
cdr3_aa: CASSPTSMNTGELFF

clone_size: few
j_call: TRBJ1-5
d_call: TRBD1
v_call: TRBV7-2
cdr3_nt: TGTGCCAGCAGTTCCGGGACAGGGGCTTCTCAGCCCCAGCATTTT
cdr3_aa: CASSSGTGASQPQHF

clone_size: -
j_call: TRBJ1-1
d_call: TRBD1
v_call: TRBV7-2
cdr3_nt: TGTGCCAGCAGCTGGGACAGGGTTAACACTGAAGCTTTCTTT
cdr3_aa: CASSWDRVNTEAFF

clone_size: few
j_call: TRBJ2-5
d_call: -
v_call: TRBV6-6
cdr3_nt: TGTGCCAGCAGTTACCCCCCTAGAGAGGAGACCCAGTACTTC
cdr3_aa: CASSYPPREETQYF

clone_size: few
j_call: TRBJ2-3
d_call: TRBD2
v_call: TRBV5-1
cdr3_nt: TGCGCCAGCAGCTTGGTACTAGCGGCTACAGATACGCAGTATTTT
cdr3_aa: CASSLVLAATDTQYF

clone_size: -
j_call: TRBJ2-3
d_call: TRBD2
v_call: TRBV4-3
cdr3_nt: TGCGCCAGCAGCCAAATGGCGGGAGGTATCACAGATACGCAGTATTTT
cdr3_aa: CASSQMAGGITDTQYF

clone_size: -
j_call: TRBJ2-3
d_call: TRBD2
v_call: TRBV5-4
cdr3_nt: TGTGCCAGCAGCCAAGGGGAGGGTGGTACGCAGTATTTT
cdr3_aa: CASSQGEGGTQYF

clone_size: -
j_call: TRBJ2-4
d_call: -
v_call: TRBV7-2
cdr3_nt: TGTGCCAGCAGCCTACGAGCAGGGGCCGGGCAGAACATTCAGTACTTC
cdr3_aa: CASSLRAGAGQNIQYF

clone_size: few
j_call: TRBJ1-2
d_call: TRBD1
v_call: TRBV5-1
cdr3_nt: TGCGCCAGCGCCCGGGAGGGGACAGGGGTGCCAGCTTTC
cdr3_aa: CASAREGTGVPAF

clone_size: few
j_call: TRBJ1-4
d_call: TRBD1
v_call: TRBV4-1
cdr3_nt: TGCGCCAGCAGCCAGGGACAGGGTGCAACTAATGAAAAACTGTTTTTT
cdr3_aa: CASSQGQGATNEKLFF

clone_size: few
j_call: TRBJ2-1
d_call: -
v_call: TRBV11-3
cdr3_nt: TGTGCCAGCAGCTTAGAAGGGACATTCAAGGGGAATGAGCAGTTCTTC
cdr3_aa: CASSLEGTFKGNEQFF

clone_size: -
j_call: TRBJ1-4
d_call: -
v_call: TRBV2
cdr3_nt: TGTGCCAGCAGTGCAGGGTCTGAAAAACTGTTTTTT
cdr3_aa: CASSAGSEKLFF

clone_size: -
j_call: TRBJ1-1
d_call: -
v_call: TRBV7-3
cdr3_nt: TGTGCCAGCAGCCGAGAAAAGGGGAAGTTCACTGAAGCTTTCTTT
cdr3_aa: CASSREKGKFTEAFF

clone_size: -
j_call: TRBJ1-2
d_call: TRBD1
v_call: TRBV29-1
cdr3_nt: TGCAGCGTTGAAGCCCTGGGACAGTCCCATGGCTACACCTTC
cdr3_aa: CSVEALGQSHGYTF

clone_size: few
j_call: TRBJ2-6
d_call: -
v_call: TRBV5-4
cdr3_nt: TGTGCCAGCAGCCCCCCAGGGGACCCTGGGGCCAACGTCCTGACTTTC
cdr3_aa: CASSPPGDPGANVLTF

clone_size: few
j_call: TRBJ1-5
d_call: -
v_call: TRBV30
cdr3_nt: TGTGCCTGGAGCCGGGACACAAATCAGCCCCAGCATTTT
cdr3_aa: CAWSRDTNQPQHF

clone_size: once
j_call: TRBJ1-3
d_call: -
v_call: TRBV7-2
cdr3_nt: TGTGCCAGCAGCCTCAGGGGAGAAGGAAACACCATATATTTT
cdr3_aa: CASSLRGEGNTIYF

clone_size: -
j_call: TRBJ2-1
d_call: TRBD1
v_call: TRBV18
cdr3_nt: TGTGCCAGCTCACCGACAGGGAGCAAGTTCAATGAGCAGTTCTTC
cdr3_aa: CASSPTGSKFNEQFF

clone_size: -
j_call: TRBJ1-1
d_call: -
v_call: TRBV11-3
cdr3_nt: TGTGCCAGCAGCGTCAGGGGTTCTGAAGCTTTCTTT
cdr3_aa: CASSVRGSEAFF

clone_size: -
j_call: TRBJ2-1
d_call: TRBD2
v_call: TRBV11-3
cdr3_nt: TGTGCCAGCAGCCTCAGCGGGAGAACGGACAATGAGCAGTTCTTC
cdr3_aa: CASSLSGRTDNEQFF

clone_size: many
j_call: TRBJ2-2
d_call: -
v_call: TRBV14
cdr3_nt: TGTGCCAGCAGCCAAGATCAACGGTCCTCGAACACCGGGGAGCTGTTTTTT
cdr3_aa: CASSQDQRSSNTGELFF

clone_size: few
j_call: TRBJ2-1
d_call: TRBD1
v_call: TRBV19
cdr3_nt: TGTGCCAGTAGTACTACGCCGGGACAGGTCTTCTCCAGCTCCTACAATGAGCAGTTCTTC
cdr3_aa: CASSTTPGQVFSSSYNEQFF

clone_size: few
j_call: TRBJ2-1
d_call: TRBD2
v_call: TRBV4-3
cdr3_nt: TGCGCCAGCAGCCACACGGGGAGCGGGAGATGGAATGAGCAGTTCTTC
cdr3_aa: CASSHTGSGRWNEQFF

clone_size: few
j_call: TRBJ2-3
d_call: TRBD2
v_call: TRBV28
cdr3_nt: TGTGCCAGCAGTGGGACTAGCGGGGTGAATACGCAGTATTTT
cdr3_aa: CASSGTSGVNTQYF

clone_size: few
j_call: TRBJ1-2
d_call: TRBD1
v_call: TRBV5-4
cdr3_nt: TGTGCCAGCAGCTTTGGACAGGTCCTTAACTATGGCTACACCTTC
cdr3_aa: CASSFGQVLNYGYTF

clone_size: -
j_call: TRBJ2-1
d_call: TRBD2
v_call: TRBV29-1
cdr3_nt: TGCAGCCCCCGGCAGCGGGAGACGCCAGTGGAGTTCTTC
cdr3_aa: CSPRQRETPVEFF

clone_size: -
j_call: TRBJ2-2
d_call: TRBD1
v_call: TRBV30
cdr3_nt: TGTGCCTCCACAGGGGCGAACACCGGGGAGCTGTTTTTT
cdr3_aa: CASTGANTGELFF

clone_size: -
j_call: TRBJ1-1
d_call: -
v_call: TRBV13
cdr3_nt: TGTGCCAGCAGCACCTCACAGGGTTGGAACACTGAAGCTTTCTTT
cdr3_aa: CASSTSQGWNTEAFF

clone_size: -
j_call: TRBJ1-2
d_call: TRBD1
v_call: TRBV29-1
cdr3_nt: TGCAGCGTCGCGACCGGGACAGGGGTGGACTATGGCTACACCTTC
cdr3_aa: CSVATGTGVDYGYTF

clone_size: -
j_call: TRBJ1-1
d_call: -
v_call: TRBV28
cdr3_nt: TGTGCCAGCAGTTTAATGACATACACTGAAGCTTTCTTT
cdr3_aa: CASSLMTYTEAFF

clone_size: -
j_call: TRBJ2-1
d_call: TRBD2
v_call: TRBV6-6
cdr3_nt: TGTGCCAGCAGTATTAGCGGGAGTCGCACCTACAATGAGCAGTTCTTC
cdr3_aa: CASSISGSRTYNEQFF

clone_size: few
j_call: TRBJ2-3
d_call: TRBD2
v_call: TRBV10-2
cdr3_nt: TGCGCCACATTAGCGGGAGACGGCACAGATACGCAGTATTTT
cdr3_aa: CATLAGDGTDTQYF

clone_size: -
j_call: TRBJ2-1
d_call: TRBD2
v_call: TRBV19
cdr3_nt: TGTGCCAGTAGCTCCCCTAGCGGGATGACGGTGCATGAGCAGTTCTTC
cdr3_aa: CASSSPSGMTVHEQFF

clone_size: -
j_call: TRBJ2-1
d_call: -
v_call: TRBV28
cdr3_nt: TGTGCCAGCAACCTAGCTGGTGAGCAGTTCTTC
cdr3_aa: CASNLAGEQFF

clone_size: few
j_call: TRBJ2-3
d_call: -
v_call: TRBV9
cdr3_nt: TGTGCCAGCAGCCCAGCAGGGTGGGGGGGCGCGGATACGCAGTATTTT
cdr3_aa: CASSPAGWGGADTQYF

clone_size: few
j_call: TRBJ2-7
d_call: -
v_call: TRBV7-9
cdr3_nt: TGTGCCAGCACGTCCGGGACACTCCTCTACGAGCAGTACTTC
cdr3_aa: CASTSGTLLYEQYF

clone_size: -
j_call: TRBJ2-2
d_call: -
v_call: TRBV20-1
cdr3_nt: TGCAGTGCTAGTGGGCCCGGGGAGCTGTTTTTT
cdr3_aa: CSASGPGELFF

clone_size: -
j_call: TRBJ2-5
d_call: -
v_call: TRBV2
cdr3_nt: TGTGCCAGTCGACAGGTCCAAGAGACCCAGTACTTC
cdr3_aa: CASRQVQETQYF